This T cell receptor (beta chain) is from a study of T cell responses to AZD1222 COVID-19 vaccine. Whole-study findings and limits: Researchers report vaccine-associated CD4 TCRs spanning spike, with dominance at 160-218 and 743-854. White British ancestry dominated among donors, who included more females, and clonal diversity was possibly underestimated. Recipients of two AZD1222 doses showed rising Spike-specific TCR breadth and depth.

V gave up 2 bases and J gave up 2 bases, with 6 bases separating them. The CDR3 has 13 amino acids. Germline CDR1 MNHEY, CDR2 SVGEGT. TCRdb's copy holds only in-frame clones and misses some; the assay was immunoSEQ multiplex PCR. There are more than 150,000 clones in the sample; just under 90% occur only once, and roughly 6% lies in the top ten. As for this clone: Its specificity is unknown.

This sequence originates from an adult in good health. The chain employs TRBV6-2 or TRBV6-3 and TRBJ1-2; D unclear. Sequenced here: peripheral blood, sampled on day 0 of AZD1222 vaccination. The CDR3 reads CASSYGRNYGYTF. CDR3 nucleotide sequence: TGTGCCAGCAGTTACGGAAGGAACTATGGCTACACCTTC.